These 5 T cell receptor beta chains were all obtained from the same sample, sequenced in a study of cytomegalovirus exposure and HLA in healthy donors. The PCR employed 60 Vbeta primers together with 13 Jbeta primers. Assay: immunoSEQ multiplex PCR; the TCRdb copy retains only in-frame clones and omits some. Here the sample spans about 120,000 clones, 60% to 85% being singletons. Sequencing was done on a sample of PBMCs. The origin of the receptors is a middle-aged woman in good health and CMV-seropositive.

This chain uses TRBV7-8 with TRBJ1-5; 7 bases map to TRBD1. Germline V gives CDR1 SGHVS, CDR2 FQNEAQ. The CDR3 length is 15 residues. V gave up 5 bases and J gave up 6 bases; unmatched junction bases: 10. The CDR3 sequence: CASSLTTGSGQPQHF. DNA of the CDR3: TGTGCCAGCAGCCTTACGACAGGGTCGGGTCAGCCCCAGCATTTT.

The chain links TRBV9 to TRBJ2-1; TRBD2 agrees at 10 bases. Germline loops: CDR1 SGDLS, CDR2 YYNGEE. This CDR3 is 16 amino acids long. Trimming at V came to 4 bases and at J to 5 bases, leaving 9 bases not matched to a gene. The CDR3 bases are TGTGCCAGCAGCCGTCAAGCGGGGGGGATTCACAATGAGCAGTTCTTC. Translating it yields CASSRQAGGIHNEQFF.

This clone came up once. The V call is TRBV12-5, the J call TRBJ1-3; 8 nucleotides match TRBD1. The CDR3 totals 18 residues. Germline V gene lookup returns CDR1 LGHNT and CDR2 FRNRAP. Unmatched junction bases numbered 11, after V lost 0 bases and J lost 4 bases. CDR3 DNA sequence: TGTGCTAGTGGTTTGGTACTGGACAGGGAGTATTGGGGAAACACCATATATTTT. Protein: CASGLVLDREYWGNTIYF.

The rearrangement links TRBV4-3 to TRBJ2-1; 8 positions match TRBD1. Germline V lookup: CDR1 LGHNA, CDR2 YSLEER. The CDR3 covers 16 residues. Unmatched junction bases numbered 6, after V lost 1 base and J lost 4 bases. The CDR3 nucleotides are TGCGCCAGCAGCCAAGCGTTAGGACAGGGTTACAATGAGCAGTTCTTC. Translated, it gives CASSQALGQGYNEQFF.

The chain is built from TRBV1 and TRBJ2-3; the listed D gene, TRBD2, was not tested against the DNA. TRBV1 constitutes a pseudogene. The CDR3 totals 14 residues. The CDR3 DNA follows: TGCACCAGCAACCGGGGGTCTAGCACAGATACGCAGTATTTT. Its translation: CTSNRGSSTDTQYF.